The 23 T cell receptor beta chains in this list originate from one sample, sequenced in a study of blood T cell repertoires in COVID-19. Only in-frame clones appear in the TCRdb table, and some are missing; sequencing was by immunoSEQ multiplex PCR. Among about 200,000 clones, about 90% were seen once, and the ten largest hold about 0.8%. The sample taken for sequencing was peripheral blood. Receptor source: a man aged 55 to 70 with COVID-19, enrolled during active disease.

The V and J genes are TRBV12-3 or TRBV12-4 and TRBJ2-1, with 7 bases identical to TRBD2. With V trimmed by 7 bases and J by 9 bases, 9 bases remained unmatched. The CDR3 loop spans 13 amino acids. The CDR3 DNA follows: TGTGCCAGCACCCCGGGGCGGGAGTCTGAGCAGTTCTTC. It translates to CASTPGRESEQFF.

The chain is built from TRBV2 and TRBJ2-7; 10 positions agree with TRBD2. The germline gives CDR1 SNHLY, CDR2 FYNNEI. This CDR3 is 14 amino acids long. Trimming cost V 4 bases and J 7 bases; bases outside gene matches: 7. This chain's CDR3 is CASSASLAGVEQYF. The CDR3 DNA sequence: TGTGCCAGCAGTGCTTCGCTAGCGGGAGTTGAGCAGTACTTC.

The gene calls are TRBV28 and TRBJ2-1; D gene unclear. The V and J ends lost 8 bases and 8 bases respectively, with 16 bases between them. Germline V CDR1 and CDR2: MDHEN, SYDVKM. This CDR3 has 13 amino acids. CDR3 sequence (DNA): TGTGCCAGCCATGGATTATTGGCGGATGAGCAGTTCTTC. It specifies CASHGLLADEQFF.

The chain uses TRBV3-1 (or the pseudogene TRBV3-2) and TRBJ2-4; 9 nucleotides line up with TRBD1. The CDR3 consists of 15 residues. V lost 4 bases and J lost 3; bases outside the gene matches: 4. Germline V gives CDR1 LGHDT, CDR2 YNNKEL (reference sequence). For the CDR3, the DNA is TGTGCCAGCAGCCCACAGGGGGCGGGCAAAAACATTCAGTACTTC. Translated, it gives CASSPQGAGKNIQYF.

The CDR3 DNA reads as TGTGCCAGCAGTTTATCATCGAGACAGTACAATCAGCCCCAGCATTTT. It is translated as CASSLSSRQYNQPQHF. V gene TRBV28 combines with J gene TRBJ1-5, with D possibly matching TRBD1 (5 bases). This CDR3 has 16 residues. With 1 base removed from V and 3 bases from J, the gap between germline ends came to 13 bases. Germline V CDR1 and CDR2: MDHEN, SYDVKM.

The rearrangement links TRBV11-2 to TRBJ2-7; D unclear. This CDR3 spans 14 amino acids. V lost 4 bases and J 2 bases, leaving 12 bases between the germline ends. The V gene's germline CDR1 is SGHAT and CDR2 FQNNGV. This chain's CDR3 is CASSSTVPTYEQYF. CDR3 coding DNA: TGTGCCAGCAGCTCTACGGTGCCTACCTACGAGCAGTACTTC.

The chain employs TRBV6-5 and TRBJ2-2; D gene uncertain. Germline V gene lookup returns CDR1 MNHEY and CDR2 SVGAGI. V lost 6 bases and J lost 4, with 15 bases in between. The CDR3 is 15 residues long. CDR3 bases: TGTGCCAGCAGGGCCCCCCGGTCGGGCACCGGGGAGCTGTTTTTT. It encodes CASRAPRSGTGELFF.

The V gene is TRBV19, the J gene TRBJ1-5, with D possibly TRBD1 on 5 matching bases. The CDR3 loop spans 14 amino acids. CDR1 is LNHDA, CDR2 SQIVND, per germline (reference sequence). V lost 1 base to trimming and J lost 5 bases, with 9 bases between them. This CDR3 reads CASSIGRGYQPQHF. The CDR3 bases are TGTGCCAGTAGTATAGGAAGGGGCTATCAGCCCCAGCATTTT.

This chain links TRBV3-1 (or the pseudogene TRBV3-2) with TRBJ1-1, with a possible D match to TRBD1 (6 bases). V was trimmed by 3 bases and J by 4 bases, leaving 12 bases between them. Germline loops: CDR1 LGHDT, CDR2 YNNKEL (reference sequence). The CDR3 is made up of 14 amino acids. CDR3 in DNA: TGTGCCAGCAGCCAGGGGGGGCGGGCCACTGAAGCTTTCTTT. It specifies CASSQGGRATEAFF.

This clone was counted only a few times. This rearrangement joins TRBV18 to TRBJ2-7, with a possible D match to TRBD2 (5 bases). CDR1 is KGHSH, CDR2 LQKENI, per germline. There are 14 residues in the CDR3. V was pared by 3 bases and J by 1 base, with 10 bases between. This chain's CDR3 is CASSPLRESYEQYF. The CDR3 nucleotides read TGTGCCAGCTCACCTCTAAGGGAGTCCTACGAGCAGTACTTC.

The V call is TRBV7-2, the J call TRBJ2-1, with 9 bases aligning to TRBD2. Looked up from germline, CDR1 is SGHTA and CDR2 is FQGNSA. Germline trimming cut 1 base from V and 5 bases from J; bases unmatched to any gene: 3. The CDR3 consists of 15 residues. CDR3 nucleotide sequence: TGTGCCAGCAGCTTAGTTAGCGGGGGCCACAATGAGCAGTTCTTC. The encoded protein is CASSLVSGGHNEQFF.

V gene TRBV30 combines with J gene TRBJ2-7, with 7 bases that match TRBD2. Trimming at V came to 8 bases and at J to 2 bases, leaving 12 bases not matched to a gene. This CDR3 region has 14 residues. Germline CDR1 is GTSNPN and CDR2 is SVGIG (reference sequence). The CDR3 DNA reads as TGTGCCGTCACACCGGGACTACCGCCCTACGAGCAGTACTTC. Protein product: CAVTPGLPPYEQYF. The variable domain in full, with the rest retrieved from reference TRBV30 and TRBJ2-7, is SQTIHQWPATLVQPVGSPLSLECTVEGTSNPNLYWYRQAAGRGLQLLFYSVGIGQISSEVPQNLSASRPQDRQFILSSKKLLLSDSGFYLCAVTPGLPPYEQYFGPGTRLTVT.

The genes are TRBV28 and TRBJ2-2; TRBD2 matches at 11 bases. Germline V gene sequence: CDR1 MDHEN, CDR2 SYDVKM. J lost 5 bases, V lost 3 bases, and 8 bases had no gene match. The CDR3 has 17 residues. The CDR3 region is CASSFTTSGIGTGELFF. CDR3 nucleotides: TGTGCCAGCAGTTTCACGACTAGCGGGATCGGTACCGGGGAGCTGTTTTTT.

This clone was found a few times. The gene calls are TRBV4-2 and TRBJ2-7, with D possibly being TRBD2 (5 bases). This CDR3 contains 16 residues. Trimming left V 0 bases short and J 3 bases short, with 15 bases between. Germline CDR1 LGHNA, CDR2 YNFKEQ. This CDR3 is CASSQDWTSFNYEQYF. As DNA, the CDR3 is TGTGCCAGCAGCCAAGATTGGACTTCCTTCAACTACGAGCAGTACTTC.

The V call is TRBV9, the J call TRBJ2-7; tentatively, D is TRBD1 (6 bases). Germline V gene lookup returns CDR1 SGDLS and CDR2 YYNGEE. The CDR3 has 15 residues. V was trimmed by 0 bases and J by 3 bases, leaving 13 bases between them. CDR3 region: CASSVATDRSYEQYF. Here the CDR3 DNA reads TGTGCCAGCAGCGTAGCAACGGACAGAAGCTACGAGCAGTACTTC.

V is TRBV18 and J is TRBJ2-7; D call uncertain. Germline V CDR1 and CDR2: KGHSH, LQKENI. The V gene lost 4 bases and the J gene lost 3 bases, with 4 bases spanning the gap. The CDR3 contains 11 residues. DNA of the CDR3: TGTGCCAGCTCACGACTCTACGAGCAGTACTTC. Amino acid sequence: CASSRLYEQYF. Drawing the rest from reference TRBV18 and TRBJ2-7, the complete variable domain is NAGVMQNPRHLVRRRGQEARLRCSPMKGHSHVYWYRQLPEEGLKFMVYLQKENIIDESGMPKERFSAEFPKEGPSILRIQQVVRGDSAAYFCASSRLYEQYFGPGTRLTVT.

The rearrangement links TRBV5-4 to TRBJ1-2; TRBD1 agrees at 7 bases. The CDR3 is 12 amino acids. Germline values: CDR1 SGHNT, CDR2 YYREEE (reference sequence). V lost 6 bases to trimming and J lost 8 bases; unmatched junction nucleotides: 7. The CDR3 DNA reads as TGTGCCAGCACAAAAGCAGGGGGAGGCTACACCTTC. Protein product: CASTKAGGGYTF.

The V gene is TRBV2, the J gene TRBJ2-2, with a tentative D call TRBD2 (6 bases). The CDR3 contains 15 residues. CDR1 and CDR2 (germline): SNHLY, FYNNEI. V lost 3 bases and J lost 1, with 9 bases in between. The CDR3 here is CASSEREWNTGELFF. In DNA form, the CDR3 reads TGTGCCAGCAGTGAGCGGGAATGGAACACCGGGGAGCTGTTTTTT.

This chain connects TRBV11-3 to TRBJ2-7; 8 bases are a match to TRBD2. The length of the CDR3 is 19 residues. Germline CDR1 reads SGHNT; CDR2 reads YENEEA. Losses at the gene ends were 0 bases for V and 2 bases for J; bases not matched to a gene: 15. CDR3 protein: CASSLDRLAGPREPYEQYF. The CDR3 DNA sequence: TGTGCCAGCAGCTTAGATCGGCTAGCGGGCCCTAGAGAGCCCTACGAGCAGTACTTC.

The V and J genes are TRBV19 and TRBJ1-2; the D gene is possibly TRBD1 (5 bases). The CDR3 totals 14 residues. Germline loops: CDR1 LNHDA, CDR2 SQIVND (reference sequence). V was trimmed by 3 bases and J by 4 bases, leaving 12 bases between them. CDR3 bases: TGTGCCAGTAGTATGTGGAGACAGCTCTATGGCTACACCTTC. The encoded protein is CASSMWRQLYGYTF.

The chain joins TRBV11-2 to TRBJ2-1, with 8 bases that match TRBD1. The ends lost 1 base at V and 8 bases at J; junction bases unmatched: 7. Germline CDR1 is SGHAT and CDR2 is FQNNGV. CDR3 length equals 15 residues. The CDR3 sequence: CASSLAGQDGDEQFF. The CDR3 DNA follows: TGTGCCAGCAGCTTAGCGGGACAGGATGGAGATGAGCAGTTCTTC.

The sample holds one count of this clone. The chain is built from TRBV30 and TRBJ1-3, with D possibly being TRBD1 (6 bases). Germline values: CDR1 GTSNPN, CDR2 SVGIG (reference sequence). V gave up 0 bases and J gave up 1 base, with 7 bases separating them. The CDR3 has 14 residues. The CDR3 nucleotides read TGTGCCTGGAGTGTGGGGACATCTGGAAACACCATATATTTT. It encodes CAWSVGTSGNTIYF.

This clone was recorded once. The V and J genes are TRBV9 and TRBJ1-1; 12 bases map to TRBD1. With V trimmed by 4 bases and J by 4 bases, 5 bases remained unmatched. The CDR3 spans 15 residues. The germline V gene has CDR1 SGDLS and CDR2 YYNGEE. Written as DNA, the CDR3 is TGTGCCAGCAGCCGGGGACAGGGGGCGACCACTGAAGCTTTCTTT. Its protein is CASSRGQGATTEAFF.